This TCR beta chain derives from a study of cytomegalovirus exposure and HLA in healthy donors. PCR involved 60 Vbeta and 13 Jbeta primers. The data were produced by immunoSEQ multiplex PCR, yet TCRdb's version contains in-frame clones alone and is incomplete. The sample consists of about 96,000 clones, approximately 72% of them appearing once. This clone was picked up a small number of times. From germline, CDR1 is SGHAT and CDR2 FQDESV (reference sequence). The CDR3 runs 15 residues. Unmatched junction bases numbered 6, after V lost 5 bases and J lost 4 bases. The sample was PBMCs. This receptor was obtained from a woman aged 70-85 years in good health and CMV-seropositive. This sequence joins TRBV11-1 and TRBJ2-1; 9 nucleotides match TRBD1. The CDR3 DNA reads TGTGCCAGCAGCCCAGCCGGGACAGGGTACAATGAGCAGTTCTTC. Translating it yields CASSPAGTGYNEQFF.